The 14 T cell receptor beta chains below were found in one sample sequenced in a study of T cell responses to AZD1222 COVID-19 vaccine. Using immunoSEQ multiplex PCR, the repertoire was profiled, and TCRdb retains in-frame clones only, with some absent. The table includes 150,000 to 200,000 clones, approximately 90% detected once. Material: peripheral blood, obtained on day 0 of AZD1222 vaccination. Receptors were obtained from an adult in good health.

This clone was seen a single time. The gene calls are TRBV5-1 and TRBJ2-3, with 12 bases matching TRBD1. V dropped 5 bases and J dropped 3; count of bases not matched to a gene: 7. Germline loops: CDR1 SGHRS, CDR2 YFSETQ. This CDR3 has 16 amino acids. This chain's CDR3 is CASRPGTGGQTDTQYF. In DNA, the CDR3 is TGCGCCAGCAGGCCGGGGACAGGGGGCCAGACAGATACGCAGTATTTT.

This chain connects TRBV6-5 to TRBJ1-2, with a possible D match to TRBD1 (6 bases). V was cut by 2 bases and J by 4 bases, with 11 bases left in between. This CDR3 has 14 residues. CDR1 is MNHEY, CDR2 SVGAGI, per germline. In DNA form, the CDR3 reads TGTGCCAGCAGTTACACAGGGAGAGCCTATGGCTACACCTTC. This gives the protein CASSYTGRAYGYTF.

The chain combines TRBV28 with TRBJ1-5; D gene ambiguous. The CDR3 covers 16 residues. V was shortened by 3 bases and J by 4 bases, with 16 bases between the two germline ends. The V gene's germline CDR1 is MDHEN and CDR2 SYDVKM. The CDR3 sequence is CASSFNLWERNQPQHF. CDR3 DNA: TGTGCCAGCAGTTTTAACCTTTGGGAGAGAAATCAGCCCCAGCATTTT.

This clone came up a few times. The V call is TRBV3-1 (or the pseudogene TRBV3-2), the J call TRBJ2-1; 10 nucleotides line up with TRBD1. The CDR3 totals 19 residues. V was clipped by 2 bases and J by 8 bases; unmatched bases: 18. Germline V gene lookup returns CDR1 LGHDT and CDR2 YNNKEL (reference sequence). The CDR3 spells CASSQLSRSPGQGSDEQFF. CDR3 nucleotide sequence: TGTGCCAGCAGCCAACTTTCACGGAGCCCGGGACAGGGGAGCGATGAGCAGTTCTTC.

This chain connects TRBV27 to TRBJ2-1; 8 bases match TRBD1. V lost 5 bases to trimming and J lost 7 bases; unmatched junction nucleotides: 10. The germline gives CDR1 MNHEY, CDR2 SMNVEV (reference sequence). CDR3 length: 15 residues. This CDR3 reads CASSQGQGGFNEQFF. For the CDR3, the DNA is TGTGCCAGCAGTCAAGGACAGGGCGGATTTAATGAGCAGTTCTTC.

The J gene is TRBJ2-3, the V gene TRBV7-8; 13 nucleotides agree with TRBD2. This CDR3 is 15 amino acids long. Per germline, CDR1 SGHVS and CDR2 FQNEAQ. V shed 11 bases and J 3 bases; nucleotides not matched to a gene: 8. The CDR3 here is CALGATSGRTDTQYF. The CDR3 bases are TGTGCCTTAGGGGCGACTAGCGGGAGGACAGATACGCAGTATTTT.

V and J are TRBV4-2 and TRBJ1-2; 7 nucleotides agree with TRBD1. The CDR3 contains 15 residues. V lost 4 bases, J lost 4 bases, and 9 bases stayed unmatched. CDR1 is LGHNA and CDR2 is YNFKEQ in the germline V gene. CDR3: CASSLNDRASYGYTF. CDR3 in DNA: TGTGCCAGCAGCCTTAACGACAGGGCCAGCTATGGCTACACCTTC.

This clone was seen only once. The chain joins TRBV5-1 to TRBJ1-4; D is undetermined. V was shortened by 7 bases and J by 5 bases, with 21 bases between the two germline ends. Per the germline V gene, CDR1 is SGHRS and CDR2 is YFSETQ. This CDR3 region has 16 residues. Here the CDR3 reads CASESANSLRNEKLFF. The CDR3 nucleotides read TGCGCCAGCGAGTCGGCAAACTCCCTGAGAAATGAAAAACTGTTTTTT.

This clone was seen just once. This rearrangement joins TRBV12-3 or TRBV12-4 to TRBJ1-1; D is uncertain. Trimming took off 1 base at V and 0 bases at J, with 0 bases between the two ends. The CDR3 extends over 12 amino acids. CDR3 DNA: TGTGCCAGCAGTTTAGTGAACACTGAAGCTTTCTTT. Amino acid sequence: CASSLVNTEAFF.

V is TRBV6-5 and J is TRBJ1-1; D is uncertain. Trimming took off 2 bases at V and 1 base at J, with 11 bases between the two ends. This CDR3 has 15 residues. Germline values: CDR1 MNHEY, CDR2 SVGAGI. The CDR3 spells CASSYRVEGNTEAFF. The CDR3 nucleotides are TGTGCCAGCAGTTACCGGGTTGAGGGGAACACTGAAGCTTTCTTT.

This chain joins TRBV29-1 and TRBJ1-1, with unresolved D. This CDR3 spans 14 amino acids. Trimming left V 1 base short and J 0 bases short, with 9 bases between. Germline V gene lookup returns CDR1 SQVTM and CDR2 ANQGSEA. The CDR3 bases are TGCAGCGTTGAAGGGAAGGCGGTGAACACTGAAGCTTTCTTT. The encoded protein is CSVEGKAVNTEAFF. Variable domain in full (rest from reference TRBV29-1 and TRBJ1-1): SAVISQKPSRDICQRGTSLTIQCQVDSQVTMMFWYRQQPGQSLTLIATANQGSEATYESGFVIDKFPISRPNLTFSTLTVSNMSPEDSSIYLCSVEGKAVNTEAFFGQGTRLTVV.

The chain is built from TRBV11-2 and TRBJ1-1, with D hard to call. This CDR3 comprises 12 residues. The V end lost 3 bases, the J end lost 7 bases, and 9 bases lay between the germline ends. The germline gives CDR1 SGHAT, CDR2 FQNNGV. Here the CDR3 reads CASSFDGFEAFF. The CDR3 DNA follows: TGTGCCAGCAGCTTCGACGGTTTTGAAGCTTTCTTT.

This clone was seen only once. V gene TRBV30 combines with J gene TRBJ1-4; D is uncertain. The CDR3 extends over 11 amino acids. Germline V gives CDR1 GTSNPN, CDR2 SVGIG (reference sequence). V was clipped by 0 bases and J by 7 bases, with 3 bases between them. The CDR3 loop reads CAWSVGEKLFF. The CDR3 region has the DNA TGTGCCTGGAGTGTAGGTGAAAAACTGTTTTTT.

This clone turned up a few times. The rearrangement joins TRBV28 to TRBJ2-1; D might be TRBD1 or TRBD2, each matching 6 bases. The CDR3 sequence is 15 residues long. The germline CDR1 and CDR2 sequences are MDHEN and SYDVKM. Trimming removed 5 bases at V and 6 bases at J, with 17 bases between. The CDR3 nucleotides read TGTGCCAGCAGTATTAGGGGGGAGACTGGCAATGAGCAGTTCTTC. Encoded protein: CASSIRGETGNEQFF.